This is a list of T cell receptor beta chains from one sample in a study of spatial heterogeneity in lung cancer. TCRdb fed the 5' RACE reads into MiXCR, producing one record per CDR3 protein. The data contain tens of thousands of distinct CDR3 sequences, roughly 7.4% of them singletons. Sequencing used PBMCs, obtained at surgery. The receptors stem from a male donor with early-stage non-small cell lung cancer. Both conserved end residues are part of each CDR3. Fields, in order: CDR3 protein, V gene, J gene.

cdr3_aa: CSVAGTGVRTEAFF
v_call: TRBV29-1
j_call: TRBJ1-1

cdr3_aa: CASSLQAYNEQFF
v_call: TRBV7-9
j_call: TRBJ2-1

cdr3_aa: CASSPFGGRGTEAFF
v_call: TRBV12-3/TRBV12-4
j_call: TRBJ1-1

cdr3_aa: CASTLTGGSQPQHF
v_call: TRBV19
j_call: TRBJ1-5

cdr3_aa: CASSGSVSGELFF
v_call: TRBV11-2
j_call: TRBJ2-2

cdr3_aa: CSARDLRGAKNIQYF
v_call: TRBV20-1
j_call: TRBJ2-4

cdr3_aa: CASSYLAGAAETQYF
v_call: TRBV3-1
j_call: TRBJ2-5

cdr3_aa: CASRRQGGGYTF
v_call: TRBV3-1
j_call: TRBJ1-2

cdr3_aa: CASSQSVGGMDEQYF
v_call: TRBV4-2
j_call: TRBJ2-7

cdr3_aa: CASSGLRDTYEQYF
v_call: TRBV11-1
j_call: TRBJ2-7

cdr3_aa: CASRPGLAGAYEQYF
v_call: TRBV12-3/TRBV12-4
j_call: TRBJ2-7

cdr3_aa: CASSLDGWDSPLHF
v_call: TRBV12-3/TRBV12-4
j_call: TRBJ1-6

cdr3_aa: CASSYQGRGYTF
v_call: TRBV12-3/TRBV12-4
j_call: TRBJ1-2

cdr3_aa: CAISEPGQGAGDEQFF
v_call: TRBV10-3
j_call: TRBJ2-1

cdr3_aa: CASSLPTSQETQYF
v_call: TRBV5-4
j_call: TRBJ2-5

cdr3_aa: CATRQPHNEQFF
v_call: TRBV24-1
j_call: TRBJ2-1

cdr3_aa: CASSHRDRDDGYTF
v_call: TRBV3-1
j_call: TRBJ1-2

cdr3_aa: CASSRRMAYGYTF
v_call: TRBV6-5
j_call: TRBJ1-2

cdr3_aa: CASIPNSQYF
v_call: TRBV5-4
j_call: TRBJ2-5

cdr3_aa: CSARDRERLLEQYF
v_call: TRBV20-1
j_call: TRBJ2-7

cdr3_aa: CASSFPNLWPYF
v_call: TRBV12-3/TRBV12-4
j_call: TRBJ1-1

cdr3_aa: CASSPAWVNTEAFF
v_call: TRBV3-1
j_call: TRBJ1-1

cdr3_aa: CASSEITYSPLHF
v_call: TRBV5-1
j_call: TRBJ1-6

cdr3_aa: CASSLGRGLDEQYF
v_call: TRBV27
j_call: TRBJ2-7

cdr3_aa: CASSPGLNEQYF
v_call: TRBV12-3/TRBV12-4
j_call: TRBJ2-7

cdr3_aa: CASRDYDEQFF
v_call: TRBV12-3/TRBV12-4
j_call: TRBJ2-1

cdr3_aa: CASSSLAGPRSGELFF
v_call: TRBV7-3
j_call: TRBJ2-2

cdr3_aa: CATNNAGNTIYF
v_call: TRBV14
j_call: TRBJ1-3

cdr3_aa: CAITLDGYGYTF
v_call: TRBV10-3
j_call: TRBJ1-2

cdr3_aa: CATSRDLADNEQFF
v_call: TRBV15
j_call: TRBJ2-1

cdr3_aa: CATSGYRAFGSSYNEQFF
v_call: TRBV24-1
j_call: TRBJ2-1

cdr3_aa: CASSLIPATEAFF
v_call: TRBV5-1
j_call: TRBJ1-1

cdr3_aa: CSAESPGARRGNEQFF
v_call: TRBV20-1
j_call: TRBJ2-1

cdr3_aa: CASSMTGGGGYTF
v_call: TRBV5-1
j_call: TRBJ1-2